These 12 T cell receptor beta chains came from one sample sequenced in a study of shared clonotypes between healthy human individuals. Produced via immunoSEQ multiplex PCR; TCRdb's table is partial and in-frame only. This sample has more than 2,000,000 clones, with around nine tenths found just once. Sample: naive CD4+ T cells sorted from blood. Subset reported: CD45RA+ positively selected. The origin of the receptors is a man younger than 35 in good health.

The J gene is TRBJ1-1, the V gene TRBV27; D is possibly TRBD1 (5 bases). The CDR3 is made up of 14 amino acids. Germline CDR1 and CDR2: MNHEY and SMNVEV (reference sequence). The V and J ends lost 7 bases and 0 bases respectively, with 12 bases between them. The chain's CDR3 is CASTPGGVNTEAFF. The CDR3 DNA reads TGTGCCAGCACTCCCGGGGGGGTGAACACTGAAGCTTTCTTT.

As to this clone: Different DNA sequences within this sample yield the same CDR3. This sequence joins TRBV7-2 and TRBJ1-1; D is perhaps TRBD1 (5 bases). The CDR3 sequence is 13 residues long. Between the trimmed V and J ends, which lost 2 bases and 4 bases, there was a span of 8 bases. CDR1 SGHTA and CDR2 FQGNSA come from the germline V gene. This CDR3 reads CASSLRQGTEAFF. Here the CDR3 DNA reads TGTGCCAGCAGCTTAAGGCAGGGCACTGAAGCTTTCTTT.

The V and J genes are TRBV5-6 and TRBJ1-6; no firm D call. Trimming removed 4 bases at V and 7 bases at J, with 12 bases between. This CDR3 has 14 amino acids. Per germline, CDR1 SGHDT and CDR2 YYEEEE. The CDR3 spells CASSPNRRNSPLHF. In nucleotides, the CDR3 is TGTGCCAGCAGCCCGAATCGGCGGAATTCACCCCTCCACTTT.

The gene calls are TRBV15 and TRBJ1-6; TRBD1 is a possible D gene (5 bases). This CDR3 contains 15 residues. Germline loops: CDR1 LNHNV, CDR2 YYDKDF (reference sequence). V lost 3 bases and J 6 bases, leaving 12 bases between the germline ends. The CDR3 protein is CATSSLQGPNSPLHF. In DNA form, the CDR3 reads TGTGCCACCAGCAGCCTCCAGGGCCCTAATTCACCCCTCCACTTT.

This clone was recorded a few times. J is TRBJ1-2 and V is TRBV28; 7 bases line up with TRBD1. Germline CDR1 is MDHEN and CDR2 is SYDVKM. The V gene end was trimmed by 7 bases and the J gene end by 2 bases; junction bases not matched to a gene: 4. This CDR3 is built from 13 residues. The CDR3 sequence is CASTLGQNYGYTF. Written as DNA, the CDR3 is TGTGCCAGCACCCTGGGACAGAACTATGGCTACACCTTC.

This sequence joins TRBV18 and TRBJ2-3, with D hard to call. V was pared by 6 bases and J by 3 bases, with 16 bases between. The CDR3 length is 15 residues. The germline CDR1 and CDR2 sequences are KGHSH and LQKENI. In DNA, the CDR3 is TGTGCCAGCTCGTCACGCCTGCTGGGGACAGATACGCAGTATTTT. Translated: CASSSRLLGTDTQYF.

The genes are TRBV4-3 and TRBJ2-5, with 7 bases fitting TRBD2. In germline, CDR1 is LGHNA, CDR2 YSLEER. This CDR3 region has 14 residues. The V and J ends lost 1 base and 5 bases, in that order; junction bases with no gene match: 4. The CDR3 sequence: CASSQAAAGETQYF. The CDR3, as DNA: TGCGCCAGCAGCCAAGCGGCAGCGGGGGAGACCCAGTACTTC.

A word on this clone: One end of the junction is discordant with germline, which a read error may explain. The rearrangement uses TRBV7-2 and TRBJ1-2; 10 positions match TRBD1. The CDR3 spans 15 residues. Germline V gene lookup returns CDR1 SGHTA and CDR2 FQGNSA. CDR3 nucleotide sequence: TGTGCCAGCACCTTACTGACAGGGGGCACCTATGGCTACACCTTC. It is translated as CASTLLTGGTYGYTF.

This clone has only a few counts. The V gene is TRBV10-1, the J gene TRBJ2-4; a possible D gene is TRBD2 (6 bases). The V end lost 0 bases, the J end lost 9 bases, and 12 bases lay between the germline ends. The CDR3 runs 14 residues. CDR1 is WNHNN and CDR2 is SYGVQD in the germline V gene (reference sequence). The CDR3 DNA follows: TGCGCCAGCAGTGAGTCGGGGAGGTTCGGCATTCAGTACTTC. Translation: CASSESGRFGIQYF.

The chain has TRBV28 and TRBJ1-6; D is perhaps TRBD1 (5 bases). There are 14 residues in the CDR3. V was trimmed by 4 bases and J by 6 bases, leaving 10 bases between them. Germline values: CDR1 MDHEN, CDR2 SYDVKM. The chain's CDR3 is CASSSGTVNSPLHF. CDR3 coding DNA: TGTGCCAGCAGTTCCGGGACGGTTAATTCACCCCTCCACTTT.

The CDR3 nucleotides read TGTGCCAGCAGCCATGACAGCAATCAGCCCCAGCATTTT. It translates to CASSHDSNQPQHF. V is TRBV7-9 and J is TRBJ1-5, with D unresolved. The germline V gene encodes CDR1 SEHNR and CDR2 FQNEAQ (reference sequence). This CDR3 region has 13 residues. Trimming cost V 5 bases and J 1 base, with 6 bases left between them.

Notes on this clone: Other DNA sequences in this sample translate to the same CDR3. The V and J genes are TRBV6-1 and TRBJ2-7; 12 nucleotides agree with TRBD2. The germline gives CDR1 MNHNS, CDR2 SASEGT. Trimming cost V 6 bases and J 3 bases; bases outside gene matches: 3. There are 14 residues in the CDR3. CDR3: CASSLGLAGYEQYF. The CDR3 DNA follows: TGTGCCAGCAGCCTGGGACTAGCGGGCTACGAGCAGTACTTC.